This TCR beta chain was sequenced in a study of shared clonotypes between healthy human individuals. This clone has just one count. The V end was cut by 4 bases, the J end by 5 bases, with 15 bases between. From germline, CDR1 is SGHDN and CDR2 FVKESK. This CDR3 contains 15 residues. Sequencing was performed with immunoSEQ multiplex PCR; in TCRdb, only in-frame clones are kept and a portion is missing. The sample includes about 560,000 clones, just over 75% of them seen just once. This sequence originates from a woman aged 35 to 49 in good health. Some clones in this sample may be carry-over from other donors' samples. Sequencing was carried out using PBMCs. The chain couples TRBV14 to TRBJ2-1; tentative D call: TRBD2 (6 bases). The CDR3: CASSPGGNVHNEQFF. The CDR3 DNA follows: TGTGCCAGCAGCCCCGGGGGAAACGTGCACAATGAGCAGTTCTTC.